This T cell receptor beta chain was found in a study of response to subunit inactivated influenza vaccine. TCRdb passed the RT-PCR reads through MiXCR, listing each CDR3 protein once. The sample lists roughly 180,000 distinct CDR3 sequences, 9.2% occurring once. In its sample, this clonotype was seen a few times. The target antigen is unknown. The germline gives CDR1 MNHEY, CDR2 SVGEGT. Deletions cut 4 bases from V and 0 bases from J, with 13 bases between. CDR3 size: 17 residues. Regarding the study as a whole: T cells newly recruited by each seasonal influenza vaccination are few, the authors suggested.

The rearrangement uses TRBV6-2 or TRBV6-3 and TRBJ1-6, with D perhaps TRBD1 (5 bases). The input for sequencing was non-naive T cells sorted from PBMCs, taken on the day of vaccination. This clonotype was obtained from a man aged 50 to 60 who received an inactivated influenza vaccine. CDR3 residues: CASSSGTLSSYNSPLHF. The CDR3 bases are TGTGCCAGCAGTTCGGGGACTTTAAGCTCCTATAATTCACCCCTCCACTTT.